This T cell receptor (beta chain) was identified in a study of cytomegalovirus exposure and HLA in healthy donors. Notes on the study in general: Equally common other TCR beta chains were less clonally expanded than HLA-associated ones, a later analysis found.

On this clone itself: Its target is unknown.

Looked up from germline, CDR1 is LGHNA and CDR2 is YSLEER. CDR3 size: 13 residues. The V segment lost 4 bases and the J segment 4 bases; nucleotides outside the gene matches: 3. Primers included in the PCR were 60 Vbeta and 13 Jbeta primers. Data came from immunoSEQ multiplex PCR; TCRdb stores just in-frame clones and leaves some out. This sample yields about 140,000 clones, of which about three quarters are seen a single time; approximately 6.2% belongs to the top ten. This chain joins TRBV4-3 and TRBJ1-1, with 7 bases matching TRBD1. The sample consisted of PBMCs. The clonotype was recovered from a middle-aged man in good health and CMV-seropositive. The CDR3 DNA reads TGCGCCAGCAGCCCAACAGGGGCCACTGAAGCTTTCTTT. Translating gives CASSPTGATEAFF.